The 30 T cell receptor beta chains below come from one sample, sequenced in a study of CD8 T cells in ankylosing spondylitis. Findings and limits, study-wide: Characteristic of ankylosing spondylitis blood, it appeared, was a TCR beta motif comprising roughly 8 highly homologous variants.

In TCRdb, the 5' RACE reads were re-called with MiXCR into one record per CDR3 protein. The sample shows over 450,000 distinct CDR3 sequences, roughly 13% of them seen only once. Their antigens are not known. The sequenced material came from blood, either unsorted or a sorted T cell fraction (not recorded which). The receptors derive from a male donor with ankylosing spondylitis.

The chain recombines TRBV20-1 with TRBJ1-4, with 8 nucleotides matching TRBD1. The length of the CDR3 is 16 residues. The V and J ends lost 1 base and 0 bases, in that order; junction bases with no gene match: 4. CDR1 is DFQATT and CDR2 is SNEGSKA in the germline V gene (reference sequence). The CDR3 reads CSARVPGQATNEKLFF. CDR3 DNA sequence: TGCAGTGCTAGAGTCCCGGGACAGGCAACTAATGAAAAACTGTTTTTT.

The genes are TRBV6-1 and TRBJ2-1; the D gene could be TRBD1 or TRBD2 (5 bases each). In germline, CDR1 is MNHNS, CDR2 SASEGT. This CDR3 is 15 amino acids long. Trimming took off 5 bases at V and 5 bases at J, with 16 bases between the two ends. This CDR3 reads CASSPDRVGDNEQFF. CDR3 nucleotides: TGTGCCAGCAGTCCCGACAGAGTGGGGGACAATGAGCAGTTCTTC.

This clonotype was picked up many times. CDR3 residues: CASSVRLAGDTGELFF. CDR3 DNA sequence: TGTGCCAGCAGCGTCCGACTAGCGGGAGACACCGGGGAGCTGTTTTTT. This chain links TRBV9 with TRBJ2-2; 12 bases line up with TRBD2. CDR3 length equals 16 residues. V lost 2 bases and J lost 3; bases outside the gene matches: 2. Per germline, CDR1 SGDLS and CDR2 YYNGEE.

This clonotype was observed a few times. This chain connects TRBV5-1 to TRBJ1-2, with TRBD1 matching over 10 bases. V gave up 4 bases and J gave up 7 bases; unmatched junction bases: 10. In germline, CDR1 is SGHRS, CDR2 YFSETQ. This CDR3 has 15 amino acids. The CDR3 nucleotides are TGCGCCAGCAGCCCCGACGGACAGGGGGTGGTTGGCTACACCTTC. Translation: CASSPDGQGVVGYTF.

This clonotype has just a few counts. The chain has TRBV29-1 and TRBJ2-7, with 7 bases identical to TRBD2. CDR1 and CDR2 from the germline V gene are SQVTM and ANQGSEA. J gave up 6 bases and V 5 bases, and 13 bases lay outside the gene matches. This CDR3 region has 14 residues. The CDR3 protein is CSVPRGDHRSEQYF. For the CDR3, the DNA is TGCAGCGTTCCCCGGGGGGACCACCGAAGCGAGCAGTACTTC.

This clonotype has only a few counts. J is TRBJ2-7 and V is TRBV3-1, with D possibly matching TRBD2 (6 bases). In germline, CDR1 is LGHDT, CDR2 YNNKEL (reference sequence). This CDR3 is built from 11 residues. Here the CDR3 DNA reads TGTGCCAGCAGCCAAGGGGACTCTTTTGTGGTC. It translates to CASSQGDSFVV.

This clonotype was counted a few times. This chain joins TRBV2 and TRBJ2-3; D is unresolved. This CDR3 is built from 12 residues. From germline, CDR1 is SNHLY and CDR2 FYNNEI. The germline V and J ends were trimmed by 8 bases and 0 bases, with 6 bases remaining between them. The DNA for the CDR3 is TGTGCCAGCCGGATGAGCACAGATACGCAGTATTTT. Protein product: CASRMSTDTQYF.

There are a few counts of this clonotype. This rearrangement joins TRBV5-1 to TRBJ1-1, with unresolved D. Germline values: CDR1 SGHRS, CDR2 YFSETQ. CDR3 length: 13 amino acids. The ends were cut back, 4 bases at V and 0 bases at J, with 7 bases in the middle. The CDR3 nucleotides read TGCGCCAGCAGCGCTGGCCTGAACACTGAAGCTTTCTTT. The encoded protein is CASSAGLNTEAFF.

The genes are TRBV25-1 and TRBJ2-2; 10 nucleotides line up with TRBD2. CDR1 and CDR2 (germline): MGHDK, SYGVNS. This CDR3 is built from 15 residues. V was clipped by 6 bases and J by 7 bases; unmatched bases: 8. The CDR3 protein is CASREPGLAFGELFF. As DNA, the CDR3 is TGTGCCAGCAGGGAACCGGGACTAGCGTTCGGGGAGCTGTTTTTT.

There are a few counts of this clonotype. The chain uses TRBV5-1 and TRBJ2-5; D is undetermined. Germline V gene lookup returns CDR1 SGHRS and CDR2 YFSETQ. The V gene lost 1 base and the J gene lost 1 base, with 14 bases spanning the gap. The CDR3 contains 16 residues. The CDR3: CASSLSIGSSQETQYF. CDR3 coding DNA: TGCGCCAGCAGCTTGAGTATTGGGTCGTCCCAAGAGACCCAGTACTTC.

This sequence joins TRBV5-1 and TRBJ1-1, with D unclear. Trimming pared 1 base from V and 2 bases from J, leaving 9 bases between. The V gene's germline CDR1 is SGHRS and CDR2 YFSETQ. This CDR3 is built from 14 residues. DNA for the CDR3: TGCGCCAGCAGCTTGTTTCAGTATAACACTGAAGCTTTCTTT. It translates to CASSLFQYNTEAFF.

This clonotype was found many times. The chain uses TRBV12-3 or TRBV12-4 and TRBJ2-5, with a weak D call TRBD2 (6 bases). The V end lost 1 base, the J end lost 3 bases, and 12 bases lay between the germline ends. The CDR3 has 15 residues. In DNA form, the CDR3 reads TGTGCCAGCAGTTTAGTCGGGAGCAGAGAAGAGACCCAGTACTTC. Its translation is CASSLVGSREETQYF.

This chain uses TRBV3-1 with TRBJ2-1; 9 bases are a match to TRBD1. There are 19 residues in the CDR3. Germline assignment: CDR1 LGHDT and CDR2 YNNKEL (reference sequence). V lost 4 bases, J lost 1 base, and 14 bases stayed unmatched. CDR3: CASSRTGQGFSGSYNEQFF. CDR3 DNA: TGTGCCAGCAGCCGCACGGGACAGGGATTTTCCGGATCCTACAATGAGCAGTTCTTC.

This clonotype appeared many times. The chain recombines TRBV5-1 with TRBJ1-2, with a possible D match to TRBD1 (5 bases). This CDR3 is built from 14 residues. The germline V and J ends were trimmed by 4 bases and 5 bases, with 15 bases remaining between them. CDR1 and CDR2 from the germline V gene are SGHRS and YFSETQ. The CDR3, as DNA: TGCGCCAGCAGCCCTGGGAGGGCAGGGTATGGCTACACCTTC. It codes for CASSPGRAGYGYTF.

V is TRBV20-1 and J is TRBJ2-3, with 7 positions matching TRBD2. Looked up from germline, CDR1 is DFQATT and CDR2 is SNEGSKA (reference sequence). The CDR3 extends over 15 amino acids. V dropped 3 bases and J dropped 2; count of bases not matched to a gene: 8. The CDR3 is CSASSRGVNTDTQYF. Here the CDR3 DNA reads TGCAGTGCTAGCTCCCGGGGGGTCAACACAGATACGCAGTATTTT.

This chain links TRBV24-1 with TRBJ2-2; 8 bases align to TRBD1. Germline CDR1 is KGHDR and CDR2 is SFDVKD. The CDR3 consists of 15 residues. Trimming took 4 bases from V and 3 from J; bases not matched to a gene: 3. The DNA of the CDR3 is TGTGCCACCAGTGAGTCGGGACAGGACACCGGGGAGCTGTTTTTT. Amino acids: CATSESGQDTGELFF.

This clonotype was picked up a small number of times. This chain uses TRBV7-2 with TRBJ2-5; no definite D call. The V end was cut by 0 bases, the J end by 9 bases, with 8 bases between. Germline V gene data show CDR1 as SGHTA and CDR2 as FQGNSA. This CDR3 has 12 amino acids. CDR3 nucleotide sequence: TGTGCCAGCAGCTTAGCCAGAAAGTCCCAGTACTTC. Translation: CASSLARKSQYF.

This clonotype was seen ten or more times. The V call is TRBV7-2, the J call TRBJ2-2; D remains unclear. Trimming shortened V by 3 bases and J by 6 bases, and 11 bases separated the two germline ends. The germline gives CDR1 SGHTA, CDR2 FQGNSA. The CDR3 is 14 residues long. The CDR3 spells CASSFIAGSGELFF. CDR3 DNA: TGTGCCAGCAGCTTCATTGCTGGGTCCGGGGAGCTGTTTTTT. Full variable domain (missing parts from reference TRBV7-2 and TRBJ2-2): GAGVSQSPSNKVTEKGKDVELRCDPISGHTALYWYRQSLGQGLEFLIYFQGNSAPDKSGLPSDRFSAERTGGSVSTLTIQRTQQEDSAVYLCASSFIAGSGELFFGEGSRLTVL.

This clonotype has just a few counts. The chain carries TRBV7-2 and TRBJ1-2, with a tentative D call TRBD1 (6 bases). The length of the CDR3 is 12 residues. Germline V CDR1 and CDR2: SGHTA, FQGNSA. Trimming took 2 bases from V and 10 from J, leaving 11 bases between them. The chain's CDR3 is CASSLNQGHYTF. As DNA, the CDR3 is TGTGCCAGCAGCTTAAACCAGGGGCACTACACCTTC.

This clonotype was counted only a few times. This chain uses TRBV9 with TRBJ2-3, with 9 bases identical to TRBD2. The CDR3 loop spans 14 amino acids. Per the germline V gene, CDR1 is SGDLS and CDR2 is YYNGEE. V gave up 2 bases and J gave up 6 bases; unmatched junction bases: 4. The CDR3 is CASSVSSGTDTQYF. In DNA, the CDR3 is TGTGCCAGCAGCGTGTCTAGCGGGACCGATACGCAGTATTTT.

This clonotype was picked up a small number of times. The CDR3 protein is CASSFERDSPLHF. The CDR3 nucleotides read TGTGCCAGCAGTTTTGAGCGGGATTCACCCCTCCACTTT. The chain employs TRBV12-3 or TRBV12-4 and TRBJ1-6, with D uncertain. The CDR3 loop spans 13 amino acids. Trimming shortened V by 3 bases and J by 8 bases, and 8 bases separated the two germline ends.

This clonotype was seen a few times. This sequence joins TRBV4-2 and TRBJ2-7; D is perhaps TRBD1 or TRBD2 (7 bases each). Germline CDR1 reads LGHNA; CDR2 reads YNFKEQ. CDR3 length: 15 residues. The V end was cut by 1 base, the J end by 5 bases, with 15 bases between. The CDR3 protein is CASSQAGGVYDEQYF. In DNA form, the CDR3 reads TGTGCCAGCAGCCAAGCAGGGGGGGTTTACGACGAGCAGTACTTC.

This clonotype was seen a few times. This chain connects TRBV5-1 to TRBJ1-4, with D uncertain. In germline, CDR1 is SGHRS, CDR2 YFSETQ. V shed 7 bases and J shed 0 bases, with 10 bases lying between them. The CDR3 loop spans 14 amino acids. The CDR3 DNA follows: TGCGCCAGCCGAACCGAACCAACTAATGAAAAACTGTTTTTT. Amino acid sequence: CASRTEPTNEKLFF.

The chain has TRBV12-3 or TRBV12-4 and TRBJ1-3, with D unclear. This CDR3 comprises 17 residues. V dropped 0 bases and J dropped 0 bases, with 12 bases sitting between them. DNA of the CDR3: TGTGCCAGCAGTTTAGCGCCGATATACCGCTCTGGAAACACCATATATTTT. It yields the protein CASSLAPIYRSGNTIYF.

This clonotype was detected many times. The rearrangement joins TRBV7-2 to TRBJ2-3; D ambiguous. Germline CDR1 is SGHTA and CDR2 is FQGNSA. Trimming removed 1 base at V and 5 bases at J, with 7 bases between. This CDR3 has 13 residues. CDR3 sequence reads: CASSLEVLDTQYF. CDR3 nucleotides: TGTGCCAGCAGCTTAGAGGTTTTAGATACGCAGTATTTT.

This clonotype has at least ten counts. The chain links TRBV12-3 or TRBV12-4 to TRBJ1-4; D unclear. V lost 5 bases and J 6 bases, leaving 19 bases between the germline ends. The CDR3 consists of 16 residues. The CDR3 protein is CASSLNNGNYYEKLFF. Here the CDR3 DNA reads TGTGCCAGCAGTCTAAATAATGGGAACTACTATGAAAAACTGTTTTTT.

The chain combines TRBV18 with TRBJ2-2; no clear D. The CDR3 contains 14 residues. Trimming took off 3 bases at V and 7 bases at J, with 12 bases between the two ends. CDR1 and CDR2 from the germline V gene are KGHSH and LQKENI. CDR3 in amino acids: CASSPNSLGGELFF. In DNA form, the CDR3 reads TGTGCCAGCTCACCGAACAGTCTCGGCGGGGAGCTGTTTTTT.

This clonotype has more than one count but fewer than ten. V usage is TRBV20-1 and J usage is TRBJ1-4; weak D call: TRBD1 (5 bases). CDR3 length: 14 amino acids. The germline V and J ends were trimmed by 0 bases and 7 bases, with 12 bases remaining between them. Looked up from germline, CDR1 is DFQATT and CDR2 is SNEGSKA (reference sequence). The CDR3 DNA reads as TGCAGTGCTAGAGATCCCCAGGGAGGTGAAAAACTGTTTTTT. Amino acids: CSARDPQGGEKLFF.

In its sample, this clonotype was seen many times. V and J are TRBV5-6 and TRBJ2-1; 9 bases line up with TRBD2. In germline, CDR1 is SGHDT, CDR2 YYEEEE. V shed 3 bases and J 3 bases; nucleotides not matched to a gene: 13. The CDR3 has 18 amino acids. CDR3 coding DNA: TGTGCCAGCAGCTGGGGGGCAGCTCGACTAGCGGACTACAATGAGCAGTTCTTC. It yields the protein CASSWGAARLADYNEQFF.

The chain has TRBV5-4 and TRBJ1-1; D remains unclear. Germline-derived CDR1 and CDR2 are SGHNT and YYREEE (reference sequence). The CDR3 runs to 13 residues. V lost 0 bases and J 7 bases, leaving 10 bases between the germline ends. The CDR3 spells CASSLADLNEAFF. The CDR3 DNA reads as TGTGCCAGCAGCTTGGCCGATTTAAATGAAGCTTTCTTT.